The clone carrying this T cell receptor (beta chain) was seen only once. Its antigen is currently unknown. A second about 6 to 12 cycle PCR used barcoded and J-beta primers. Each CDR3 protein gets one entry after TCRdb re-called the 5' RACE reads with MiXCR. Of more than 1,400,000 distinct CDR3 sequences in the sample, roughly 45% were seen once. CDR1 MDHEN and CDR2 SYDVKM come from the germline V gene. The length of the CDR3 is 18 residues. V was shortened by 1 base and J by 0 bases, with 16 bases between the two germline ends. Per sample, a minimum of 6 million PBMCs were isolated. These data come from a study of blood T cells in healthy people across ages. Notes on the study in general: More naive CD4+ cells and higher diversity marked long-lived donors relative to aged donors.

This receptor was taken from a woman younger than 30 in good health. The sequenced sample consisted of blood. The chain couples TRBV28 to TRBJ1-5; D might be TRBD1 (5 bases). CDR3 region: CASSLLGEVLGSNQPQHF. The CDR3, as DNA: TGTGCCAGCAGTTTATTGGGGGAGGTCCTCGGTAGCAATCAGCCCCAGCATTTT.